This T cell receptor beta chain appears in the sequencing data of a study of preoperative IRX-2 immunotherapy in early breast cancer. Germline V gene lookup returns CDR1 MGHDK and CDR2 SYGVNS. CDR3 length equals 13 residues. The germline V and J ends were trimmed by 5 bases and 0 bases, with 7 bases remaining between them. Some clones are missing from TCRdb's copy, which holds only in-frame ones; the method was immunoSEQ multiplex PCR. Among around 43,000 clones listed, approximately 80% were seen once. As to treatment: preoperative locoregional IRX-2 cytokine immunotherapy. Samples came from a phase Ib trial of preoperative locoregional IRX-2 cytokine immunotherapy.

The V gene is TRBV25-1, the J gene TRBJ2-5; D is ambiguous. Sequencing used tumor tissue, obtained after IRX-2 immunotherapy. This clonotype was obtained from a human donor with breast cancer. The CDR3 coding sequence is TGTGCCAGCAGTCAGAACAACCAAGAGACCCAGTACTTC. It specifies CASSQNNQETQYF. The whole variable domain, remainder taken from reference TRBV25-1 and TRBJ2-5, is EADIYQTPRYLVIGTGKKITLECSQTMGHDKMYWYQQDPGMELHLIHYSYGVNSTEKGDLSSESTVSRIRTEHFPLTLESARPSHTSQYLCASSQNNQETQYFGPGTRLLVL.